This entry features one T cell receptor (beta chain) sequence. All trial patients relapsed after autologous stem cell transplantation. This table comes from immunoSEQ multiplex PCR, and its TCRdb copy is limited to in-frame clones, with some not included. The sample includes 20,000 to 25,000 clones, 65% to 90% of them seen just once. The data are from a study of PD-1 blockade in classical Hodgkin lymphoma. Germline-derived CDR1 and CDR2 are MNHNY and SVGAGI (reference sequence). The junction had 2 bases not matched to a gene; V was cut back by 6 bases and J by 3 bases. This CDR3 is built from 14 residues.

The receptor was isolated from a human donor with classical Hodgkin lymphoma. V and J are TRBV6-6 and TRBJ1-5; the match to TRBD1 covers 10 bases. The starting material was peripheral blood mononuclear cells (PBMCs), obtained before the second cycle of nivolumab. CDR3 amino acids: CASRDRGTNQPQHF. In DNA, the CDR3 is TGTGCCAGCAGGGACAGGGGGACCAATCAGCCCCAGCATTTT.